A single sample gave rise to the 21 T cell receptor beta chains below, sequenced in a study of T cell changes during pregnancy in multiple sclerosis. Repertoires were generated with immunoSEQ multiplex PCR, while TCRdb's copy carries only in-frame clones and drops some. This table has about 40,000 clones, 85% to 90% appearing once. Here the sequenced sample was peripheral blood, taken in the second trimester of pregnancy. The receptor set was obtained from a female donor in good health, enrolled as a control in a pregnancy study.

J is TRBJ2-1 and V is TRBV10-3; 9 bases are a match to TRBD2. J gave up 5 bases and V 3 bases, and 5 bases lay outside the gene matches. Looked up from germline, CDR1 is ENHRY and CDR2 is SYGVKD. The CDR3 spans 15 residues. This CDR3 reads CAISDRLAGNNEQFF. CDR3 sequence (DNA): TGTGCCATCAGTGATCGGCTAGCGGGGAACAATGAGCAGTTCTTC.

The rearrangement links TRBV10-3 to TRBJ2-5; maybe TRBD1 (6 bases). Germline V gene data show CDR1 as ENHRY and CDR2 as SYGVKD. Trimming took off 6 bases at V and 7 bases at J, with 15 bases between the two ends. The length of the CDR3 is 13 residues. The CDR3 DNA follows: TGTGCCATCAGCCCAGGGGACCGGGGGACCCAGTACTTC. Its protein is CAISPGDRGTQYF.

The genes are TRBV6-5 and TRBJ1-2; no clear D gene. The germline CDR1 and CDR2 sequences are MNHEY and SVGAGI. This CDR3 is built from 12 residues. The V gene lost 0 bases and the J gene lost 7 bases, with 6 bases spanning the gap. The DNA of the CDR3 is TGTGCCAGCAGTTACTCGCGTGGTGGCTACACCTTC. It encodes CASSYSRGGYTF.

The V call is TRBV11-1, the J call TRBJ2-3; 7 positions match TRBD2. J lost 5 bases, V lost 8 bases, and 10 bases had no gene match. There are 14 residues in the CDR3. Germline V lookup: CDR1 SGHAT, CDR2 FQDESV (reference sequence). The CDR3 is CASSRGGVQDTQYF. CDR3 nucleotides: TGTGCCAGCTCCCGGGGAGGGGTCCAAGATACGCAGTATTTT.

This chain uses TRBV27 with TRBJ2-7; 16 bases fit TRBD2. The length of the CDR3 is 18 residues. V lost 4 bases to trimming and J lost 2 bases; unmatched junction nucleotides: 8. Germline V gene data show CDR1 as MNHEY and CDR2 as SMNVEV (reference sequence). The CDR3 region is CASSSAGTSGRAPYEQYF. CDR3 sequence (DNA): TGTGCCAGCAGTTCAGCCGGGACTAGCGGGAGGGCTCCCTACGAGCAGTACTTC.

V usage is TRBV19 and J usage is TRBJ2-7; tentative D call: TRBD1 (6 bases). The germline V and J ends were trimmed by 0 bases and 1 base, with 7 bases remaining between them. The CDR3 extends over 14 amino acids. Per germline, CDR1 LNHDA and CDR2 SQIVND (reference sequence). The CDR3 region has the DNA TGTGCCAGTAGTATAGAGGGGGCGTCCTACGAGCAGTACTTC. Amino acids: CASSIEGASYEQYF. The full variable domain, rest sourced from reference TRBV19 and TRBJ2-7, is DGGITQSPKYLFRKEGQNVTLSCEQNLNHDAMYWYRQDPGQGLRLIYYSQIVNDFQKGDIAEGYSVSREKKESFPLTVTSAQKNPTAFYLCASSIEGASYEQYFGPGTRLTVT.

This sequence joins TRBV19 and TRBJ2-5; 7 bases match TRBD1. CDR1 is LNHDA and CDR2 is SQIVND in the germline V gene (reference sequence). The CDR3 extends over 14 amino acids. Trimming cost V 2 bases and J 5 bases; bases outside gene matches: 5. DNA for the CDR3: TGTGCCAGTAGTATAACAGGGGCCGAGGAGACCCAGTACTTC. Amino acids: CASSITGAEETQYF.

This clone showed up just a few times. The CDR3 is CAISENGQGPTEAFF. CDR3 DNA: TGTGCCATCAGTGAAAACGGACAGGGGCCTACCGAAGCTTTCTTT. The chain links TRBV10-3 to TRBJ1-1; 9 nucleotides line up with TRBD1. CDR3 length: 15 residues. Germline-derived CDR1 and CDR2 are ENHRY and SYGVKD. Trimming at V came to 3 bases and at J to 8 bases, leaving 10 bases not matched to a gene.

The rearrangement joins TRBV2 to TRBJ2-7; 7 bases fit TRBD1. With 3 bases clipped from V and 5 bases from J, the junction kept 1 base outside the gene matches. Germline V gene data show CDR1 as SNHLY and CDR2 as FYNNEI. The length of the CDR3 is 12 residues. Here the CDR3 DNA reads TGTGCCAGCAGTGACAGGGGGAACGAGCAGTACTTC. Encoded protein: CASSDRGNEQYF.

The V call is TRBV19, the J call TRBJ2-3; 9 bases agree with TRBD2. The CDR3 loop spans 17 amino acids. The V gene end was trimmed by 4 bases and the J gene end by 1 base; junction bases not matched to a gene: 9. CDR1 LNHDA and CDR2 SQIVND come from the germline V gene (reference sequence). For the CDR3, the DNA is TGTGCCAGTAGTACTCGGACTAGCGCAGTTCGCACAGATACGCAGTATTTT. Protein: CASSTRTSAVRTDTQYF. The complete variable domain, with remaining parts taken from reference TRBV19 and TRBJ2-3, reads DGGITQSPKYLFRKEGQNVTLSCEQNLNHDAMYWYRQDPGQGLRLIYYSQIVNDFQKGDIAEGYSVSREKKESFPLTVTSAQKNPTAFYLCASSTRTSAVRTDTQYFGPGTRLTVL.

The gene calls are TRBV27 and TRBJ2-1; 8 nucleotides align to TRBD1. The germline gives CDR1 MNHEY, CDR2 SMNVEV (reference sequence). The CDR3 length is 14 residues. V lost 7 bases to trimming and J lost 7 bases; unmatched junction nucleotides: 9. The CDR3 is CASNHRQGNNEQFF. CDR3 nucleotide sequence: TGTGCCAGCAACCATAGACAGGGGAATAATGAGCAGTTCTTC.

The V call is TRBV13, the J call TRBJ2-7, with D uncertain. V was shortened by 5 bases and J by 0 bases, with 5 bases between the two germline ends. Germline values: CDR1 PRHDT, CDR2 FYEKMQ (reference sequence). The CDR3 loop spans 12 amino acids. The CDR3 coding sequence is TGTGCCAGCAGCCGCGACTCCTACGAGCAGTACTTC. Protein sequence: CASSRDSYEQYF.

The chain carries TRBV18 and TRBJ1-5; D possibly corresponds to TRBD1 (5 bases). The CDR3 totals 13 residues. V was shortened by 6 bases and J by 8 bases, with 14 bases between the two germline ends. Germline V gene data show CDR1 as KGHSH and CDR2 as LQKENI. This CDR3 reads CASSRDSLEPQHF. The CDR3 DNA sequence: TGTGCCAGCTCCCGGGACTCCCTGGAGCCCCAGCATTTT.

The chain uses TRBV5-1 and TRBJ2-5, with D maybe TRBD1 (6 bases). CDR1 and CDR2 from the germline V gene are SGHRS and YFSETQ. The CDR3 covers 17 residues. V lost 0 bases and J lost 2, with 17 bases in between. CDR3 sequence reads: CASSLDPGHTPQETQYF. As DNA, the CDR3 is TGCGCCAGCAGCTTGGATCCGGGACACACGCCTCAAGAGACCCAGTACTTC.

This CDR3 reads CASSPLAGAHYNEQFF. In DNA, the CDR3 is TGTGCCAGCTCACCACTAGCGGGAGCGCACTACAATGAGCAGTTCTTC. This chain joins TRBV18 and TRBJ2-1; 9 bases agree with TRBD2. The CDR3 has 16 amino acids. The junction had 4 bases not matched to a gene; V was cut back by 1 base and J by 3 bases. Germline CDR1 and CDR2: KGHSH and LQKENI.

This rearrangement joins TRBV7-9 to TRBJ2-3, with 11 bases fitting TRBD2. Trimming cost V 5 bases and J 8 bases; bases outside gene matches: 9. Germline-derived CDR1 and CDR2 are SEHNR and FQNEAQ (reference sequence). The CDR3 has 15 amino acids. The CDR3 region has the DNA TGTGCCAGCAGCCCCCTTAGCGGGGGGGCCGGTACGCAGTATTTT. Translated: CASSPLSGGAGTQYF. Complete variable domain (other parts from reference TRBV7-9 and TRBJ2-3): DTGVSQNPRHKITKRGQNVTFRCDPISEHNRLYWYRQTLGQGPEFLTYFQNEAQLEKSRLLSDRFSAERPKGSFSTLEIQRTEQGDSAMYLCASSPLSGGAGTQYFGPGTRLTVL.

This chain links TRBV11-3 with TRBJ2-3, with TRBD2 as a possible D gene (7 bases). The CDR3 length is 14 residues. Per the germline V gene, CDR1 is SGHNT and CDR2 is YENEEA. V was cut by 5 bases and J by 1 base, with 10 bases left in between. DNA for the CDR3: TGTGCCAGCAGCCTCGGGGGGCGCACAGATACGCAGTATTTT. The encoded protein is CASSLGGRTDTQYF.

The genes are TRBV5-4 and TRBJ2-1; D uncertain. The germline V gene has CDR1 SGHNT and CDR2 YYREEE (reference sequence). CDR3 length equals 11 residues. V dropped 3 bases and J dropped 8 bases, with 6 bases sitting between them. The CDR3 bases are TGTGCCAGCAGCTGGGCCGATGAGCAGTTCTTC. Translation: CASSWADEQFF.

The chain combines TRBV28 with TRBJ2-7, with D perhaps matching TRBD2 (6 bases). V was shortened by 6 bases and J by 1 base, with 10 bases between the two germline ends. CDR3 length: 13 residues. Germline values: CDR1 MDHEN, CDR2 SYDVKM. CDR3 sequence reads: CASRPSGSYEQYF. CDR3 sequence (DNA): TGTGCCAGCAGACCAAGCGGGTCCTACGAGCAGTACTTC.

The CDR3 spells CAWCLGGASGNTIYF. CDR3 sequence (DNA): TGTGCCTGGTGCCTTGGGGGCGCCTCTGGAAACACCATATATTTT. The J gene is TRBJ1-3, the V gene TRBV30; possibly TRBD1 for D (6 bases). The CDR3 spans 15 residues. Germline V lookup: CDR1 GTSNPN, CDR2 SVGIG (reference sequence). Trimming took off 5 bases at V and 0 bases at J, with 14 bases between the two ends.

This chain connects TRBV4-1 to TRBJ1-1; 7 bases line up with TRBD1. Germline V gene data show CDR1 as MGHRA and CDR2 as YSYEKL. There are 15 residues in the CDR3. V trimming: 0 bases; J trimming: 0 bases; junction bases outside the gene matches: 1. This chain's CDR3 is CASSQDRGVNTEAFF. For the CDR3, the DNA is TGCGCCAGCAGCCAAGACAGGGGGGTGAACACTGAAGCTTTCTTT.